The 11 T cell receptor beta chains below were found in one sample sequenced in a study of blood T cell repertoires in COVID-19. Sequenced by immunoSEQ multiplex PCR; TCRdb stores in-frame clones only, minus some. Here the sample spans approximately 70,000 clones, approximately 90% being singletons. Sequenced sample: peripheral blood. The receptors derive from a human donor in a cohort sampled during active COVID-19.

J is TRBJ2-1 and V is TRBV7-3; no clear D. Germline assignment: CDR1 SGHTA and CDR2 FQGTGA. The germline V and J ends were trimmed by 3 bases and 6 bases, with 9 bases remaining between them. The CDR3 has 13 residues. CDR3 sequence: CASSFSVPNEQFF. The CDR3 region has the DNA TGTGCCAGCAGCTTTAGTGTCCCCAATGAGCAGTTCTTC.

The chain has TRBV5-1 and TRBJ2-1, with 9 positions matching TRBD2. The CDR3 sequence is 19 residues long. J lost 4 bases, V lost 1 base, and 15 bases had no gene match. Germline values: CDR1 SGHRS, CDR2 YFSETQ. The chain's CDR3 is CASSLKFRDASGTYNEQFF. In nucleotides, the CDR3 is TGCGCCAGCAGCTTGAAATTCAGGGATGCTAGCGGGACTTACAATGAGCAGTTCTTC.

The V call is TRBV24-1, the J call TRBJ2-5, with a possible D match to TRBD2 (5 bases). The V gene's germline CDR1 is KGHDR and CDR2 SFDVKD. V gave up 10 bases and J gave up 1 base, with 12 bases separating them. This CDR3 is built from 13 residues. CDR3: CATNRGPQETQYF. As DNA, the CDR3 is TGTGCCACAAATCGGGGTCCCCAAGAGACCCAGTACTTC.

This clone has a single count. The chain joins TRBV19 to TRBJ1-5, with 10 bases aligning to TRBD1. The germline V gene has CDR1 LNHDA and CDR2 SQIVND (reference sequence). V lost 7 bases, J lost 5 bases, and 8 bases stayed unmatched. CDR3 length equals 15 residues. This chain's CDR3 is CASKPRQGAHQPQHF. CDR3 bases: TGTGCCAGTAAACCACGACAGGGGGCCCATCAGCCCCAGCATTTT.

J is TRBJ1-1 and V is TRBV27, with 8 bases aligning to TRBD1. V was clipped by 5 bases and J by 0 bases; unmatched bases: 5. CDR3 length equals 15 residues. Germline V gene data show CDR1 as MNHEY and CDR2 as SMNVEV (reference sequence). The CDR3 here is CASSGRGQVNTEAFF. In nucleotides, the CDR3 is TGTGCCAGCAGTGGCCGGGGACAGGTGAACACTGAAGCTTTCTTT.

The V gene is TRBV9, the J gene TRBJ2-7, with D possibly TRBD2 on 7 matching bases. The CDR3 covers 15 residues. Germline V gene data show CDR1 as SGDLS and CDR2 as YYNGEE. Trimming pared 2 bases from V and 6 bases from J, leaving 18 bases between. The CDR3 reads CASSVNDWGGAEQYF. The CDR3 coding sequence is TGTGCCAGCAGCGTGAATGACTGGGGGGGGGCCGAGCAGTACTTC.

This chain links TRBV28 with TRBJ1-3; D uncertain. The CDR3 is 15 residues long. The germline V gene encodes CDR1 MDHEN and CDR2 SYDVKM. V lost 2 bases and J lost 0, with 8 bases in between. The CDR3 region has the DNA TGTGCCAGCAGTTTAGAAGGAGTCTCTGGAAACACCATATATTTT. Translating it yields CASSLEGVSGNTIYF. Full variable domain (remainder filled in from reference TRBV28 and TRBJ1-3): DVKVTQSSRYLVKRTGEKVFLECVQDMDHENMFWYRQDPGLGLRLIYFSYDVKMKEKGDIPEGYSVSREKKERFSLILESASTNQTSMYLCASSLEGVSGNTIYFGEGSWLTVV.

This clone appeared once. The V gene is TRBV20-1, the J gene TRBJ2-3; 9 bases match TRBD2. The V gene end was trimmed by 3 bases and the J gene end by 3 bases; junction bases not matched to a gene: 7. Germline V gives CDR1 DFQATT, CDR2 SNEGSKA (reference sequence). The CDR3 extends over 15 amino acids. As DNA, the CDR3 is TGCAGTGCTAGTGGGGCGGGAGGGCTGACAGATACGCAGTATTTT. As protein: CSASGAGGLTDTQYF.

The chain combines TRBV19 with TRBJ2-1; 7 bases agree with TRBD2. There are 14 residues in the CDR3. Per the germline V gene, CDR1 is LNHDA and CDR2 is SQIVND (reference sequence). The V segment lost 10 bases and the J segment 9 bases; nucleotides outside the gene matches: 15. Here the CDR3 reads CATKQSGRRSEQFF. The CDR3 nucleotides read TGTGCCACTAAACAGTCCGGGAGGCGGAGTGAGCAGTTCTTC.

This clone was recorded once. This CDR3 is CASGADRGLGTGELFF. For the CDR3, the DNA is TGTGCTAGTGGCGCCGACAGGGGGCTGGGCACCGGGGAGCTGTTTTTT. The rearrangement joins TRBV12-5 to TRBJ2-2, with 10 bases that match TRBD1. The CDR3 runs to 16 residues. Germline-derived CDR1 and CDR2 are LGHNT and FRNRAP. Germline trimming cut 6 bases from V and 4 bases from J; bases unmatched to any gene: 8.

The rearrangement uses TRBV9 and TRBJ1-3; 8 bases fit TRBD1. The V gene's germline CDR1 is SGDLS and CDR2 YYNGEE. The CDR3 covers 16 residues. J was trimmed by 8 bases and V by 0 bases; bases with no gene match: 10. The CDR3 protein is CASSVEGQGVVDTIYF. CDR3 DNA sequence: TGTGCCAGCAGCGTAGAAGGACAGGGAGTTGTGGACACCATATATTTT.